The 24 T cell receptor beta chains listed next were all sequenced from one sample in a study of identifying expanded T cells in peripheral blood. The table came from immunoSEQ multiplex PCR; TCRdb's copy has only in-frame clones and leaves some out. This table has approximately 120,000 clones, roughly 90% appearing once. The source material was blood. These receptors originate from a person between 18 and 69 years old in good health.

The chain uses TRBV7-3 and TRBJ2-1; D gene ambiguous. Trimming pared 0 bases from V and 4 bases from J, leaving 7 bases between. CDR3 length equals 14 residues. Germline CDR1 SGHTA, CDR2 FQGTGA. CDR3 region: CASSLTAGYNEQFF. The CDR3 coding sequence is TGTGCCAGCAGCTTAACGGCTGGATACAATGAGCAGTTCTTC.

A few counts support this clone. Other nucleotide sequences in the sample specify the same CDR3. The genes are TRBV20-1 and TRBJ1-5; D uncertain. This CDR3 is 11 amino acids long. With 5 bases removed from V and 4 bases from J, the gap between germline ends came to 6 bases. CDR1 and CDR2 from the germline V gene are DFQATT and SNEGSKA (reference sequence). This chain's CDR3 is CSAGLNQPQHF. The CDR3 nucleotides read TGCAGTGCTGGCTTGAATCAGCCCCAGCATTTT.

CDR3 nucleotides: TGTGCCAGCAGCGTCGATCTTACCGCCACCGGGGAGCTGTTTTTT. This codes for CASSVDLTATGELFF. The genes are TRBV9 and TRBJ2-2; no definite D call. Germline V gene lookup returns CDR1 SGDLS and CDR2 YYNGEE. Trimming pared 2 bases from V and 4 bases from J, leaving 12 bases between. The CDR3 is 15 amino acids.

V and J are TRBV7-9 and TRBJ2-1, with TRBD2 matching over 8 bases. Trimming took 1 base from V and 6 from J; bases not matched to a gene: 8. Germline assignment: CDR1 SEHNR and CDR2 FQNEAQ (reference sequence). CDR3 length equals 16 residues. This CDR3 reads CASSLGVSGRGNEQFF. The CDR3 DNA sequence: TGTGCCAGCAGCTTAGGAGTAAGCGGGAGAGGCAATGAGCAGTTCTTC.

J is TRBJ2-2 and V is TRBV7-9; 11 nucleotides align to TRBD2. Germline V gene lookup returns CDR1 SEHNR and CDR2 FQNEAQ (reference sequence). Losses at the gene ends were 7 bases for V and 4 bases for J; bases not matched to a gene: 5. The CDR3 contains 15 residues. The CDR3 is CASTLAGGLTGELFF. In DNA, the CDR3 is TGTGCCAGCACCCTAGCGGGGGGACTCACCGGGGAGCTGTTTTTT. Full variable domain (outside the CDR3, taken from reference TRBV7-9 and TRBJ2-2): DTGVSQNPRHKITKRGQNVTFRCDPISEHNRLYWYRQTLGQGPEFLTYFQNEAQLEKSRLLSDRFSAERPKGSFSTLEIQRTEQGDSAMYLCASTLAGGLTGELFFGEGSRLTVL.

The chain couples TRBV5-4 to TRBJ1-1; perhaps TRBD1 as D (6 bases). Germline assignment: CDR1 SGHNT and CDR2 YYREEE (reference sequence). The length of the CDR3 is 14 residues. With 0 bases removed from V and 6 bases from J, the gap between germline ends came to 12 bases. The CDR3 reads CASSLDQGRAEAFF. DNA of the CDR3: TGTGCCAGCAGCTTGGATCAGGGGAGGGCTGAAGCTTTCTTT.

This chain joins TRBV2 and TRBJ2-1, with D perhaps matching TRBD2 (7 bases). CDR3 length: 14 residues. V lost 8 bases to trimming and J lost 5 bases, with 16 bases between them. CDR1 and CDR2 from the germline V gene are SNHLY and FYNNEI. The DNA for the CDR3 is TGTGCCAGCGGGAGGGGGGCCAATCACAATGAGCAGTTCTTC. Encoded protein: CASGRGANHNEQFF. The complete variable domain, with remaining parts taken from reference TRBV2 and TRBJ2-1, reads EPEVTQTPSHQVTQMGQEVILRCVPISNHLYFYWYRQILGQKVEFLVSFYNNEISEKSEIFDDQFSVERPDGSNFTLKIRSTKLEDSAMYFCASGRGANHNEQFFGPGTRLTVL.

This chain joins TRBV5-5 and TRBJ2-5; D call uncertain. V gave up 0 bases and J gave up 5 bases, with 8 bases separating them. The CDR3 is made up of 13 amino acids. Germline lookup yields CDR1 SGHKS and CDR2 YYEKEE (reference sequence). CDR3 bases: TGTGCCAGCAGCTTGGCTCCGAGGGAGACCCAGTACTTC. Protein sequence: CASSLAPRETQYF.

The DNA for the CDR3 is TGTGCCAGTAGTATACTGACCGCGAACACCGGGGAGCTGTTTTTT. Its protein product is CASSILTANTGELFF. The chain joins TRBV19 to TRBJ2-2; D is undetermined. Germline V lookup: CDR1 LNHDA, CDR2 SQIVND (reference sequence). Deletions cut 2 bases from V and 0 bases from J, with 7 bases between. The CDR3 consists of 15 residues.

The chain is built from TRBV4-2 and TRBJ2-5; 10 bases align to TRBD2. Germline CDR1 LGHNA, CDR2 YNFKEQ. V gave up 4 bases and J gave up 2 bases; unmatched junction bases: 1. CDR3 length: 14 residues. The CDR3 DNA is TGTGCCAGCAGCCTTAGCGGGGGGCAAGAGACCCAGTACTTC. This translates into CASSLSGGQETQYF.

The chain employs TRBV5-1 and TRBJ2-1, with 14 bases identical to TRBD2. Germline V gene data show CDR1 as SGHRS and CDR2 as YFSETQ. The V segment lost 4 bases and the J segment 9 bases; nucleotides outside the gene matches: 9. The CDR3 is 16 amino acids. The CDR3 nucleotides read TGCGCCAGCAGCACCTCCACCGGACTAGCGGGAGGTGAGCAGTTCTTC. Amino acid sequence: CASSTSTGLAGGEQFF.

This rearrangement joins TRBV7-8 to TRBJ1-6, with D perhaps TRBD1 (5 bases). Germline CDR1 is SGHVS and CDR2 is FQNEAQ. V lost 5 bases and J 0 bases, leaving 20 bases between the germline ends. This CDR3 has 19 amino acids. The CDR3 is CASSPLGVRDSSYNSPLHF. The CDR3 DNA reads as TGTGCCAGCAGCCCTTTAGGGGTAAGGGATAGCTCCTATAATTCACCCCTCCACTTT.

The gene calls are TRBV4-2 and TRBJ2-2, with 10 bases identical to TRBD2. The trim removed 3 bases at V and 2 bases at J, leaving 6 bases unmatched. CDR1 is LGHNA and CDR2 is YNFKEQ in the germline V gene. The CDR3 sequence is 17 residues long. Here the CDR3 reads CASSHPPSGSNTGELFF. The CDR3 DNA reads TGTGCCAGCAGCCACCCCCCTAGCGGGAGTAACACCGGGGAGCTGTTTTTT.

This chain connects TRBV15 to TRBJ1-2; 10 bases fit TRBD1. J was trimmed by 7 bases and V by 3 bases; bases with no gene match: 11. Germline loops: CDR1 LNHNV, CDR2 YYDKDF (reference sequence). The CDR3 is 16 amino acids. DNA for the CDR3: TGTGCCACCAGCAGCAAACTCAAGGACAGGGGGATTGGCTACACCTTC. It is translated as CATSSKLKDRGIGYTF.

The rearrangement uses TRBV30 and TRBJ2-6; 13 bases are shared with TRBD2. This CDR3 is built from 18 residues. Germline-derived CDR1 and CDR2 are GTSNPN and SVGIG (reference sequence). V trimming: 5 bases; J trimming: 0 bases; junction bases outside the gene matches: 7. The CDR3 DNA sequence: TGTGCCTGGGGAACGACTAGCGGGGGGCACTCTGGGGCCAACGTCCTGACTTTC. Its translation is CAWGTTSGGHSGANVLTF. The whole variable domain, filled in from reference TRBV30 and TRBJ2-6, reads SQTIHQWPATLVQPVGSPLSLECTVEGTSNPNLYWYRQAAGRGLQLLFYSVGIGQISSEVPQNLSASRPQDRQFILSSKKLLLSDSGFYLCAWGTTSGGHSGANVLTFGAGSRLTVL.

This clone was detected only once. The chain links TRBV28 to TRBJ1-5; D unresolved. Trimming cost V 6 bases and J 0 bases, with 12 bases left between them. The germline CDR1 and CDR2 sequences are MDHEN and SYDVKM. The CDR3 covers 15 residues. This CDR3 is CASSPPGFSNQPQHF. The CDR3 bases are TGTGCCAGCAGCCCCCCGGGCTTTAGCAATCAGCCCCAGCATTTT.

The rearrangement links TRBV7-3 to TRBJ2-1; 7 bases agree with TRBD1. J was trimmed by 7 bases and V by 5 bases; bases with no gene match: 11. The CDR3 has 15 amino acids. CDR1 and CDR2 (germline): SGHTA, FQGTGA. The CDR3 loop is CASSPTGTTLNEQFF. CDR3 nucleotides: TGTGCCAGCAGCCCGACAGGGACAACTCTTAATGAGCAGTTCTTC.

The chain combines TRBV7-6 with TRBJ2-2; D perhaps matches TRBD1 (5 bases). The V end lost 5 bases, the J end lost 5 bases, and 9 bases lay between the germline ends. Germline V gene lookup returns CDR1 SGHVS and CDR2 FNYEAQ. The CDR3 runs 13 residues. CDR3 region: CASSDAGTGELFF. The CDR3 bases are TGTGCCAGCAGCGACGCAGGGACCGGGGAGCTGTTTTTT.

The chain uses TRBV6-5 and TRBJ1-1; tentative D call: TRBD1 (6 bases). V was shortened by 6 bases and J by 5 bases, with 13 bases between the two germline ends. Germline V CDR1 and CDR2: MNHEY, SVGAGI. This CDR3 is 13 amino acids long. CDR3 amino acids: CASSQTGKTEAFF. CDR3 nucleotide sequence: TGTGCCAGCAGCCAGACAGGAAAAACTGAAGCTTTCTTT.

The V gene is TRBV11-2, the J gene TRBJ2-7; D unresolved. The CDR3 is 14 residues long. Germline CDR1 reads SGHAT; CDR2 reads FQNNGV. The germline V and J ends were trimmed by 5 bases and 3 bases, with 14 bases remaining between them. The CDR3 sequence is CASSPRDGYYEQYF. CDR3 nucleotide sequence: TGTGCCAGCAGCCCGAGAGACGGCTACTACGAGCAGTACTTC. Full variable domain (rest looked up from reference TRBV11-2 and TRBJ2-7): EAGVAQSPRYKIIEKRQSVAFWCNPISGHATLYWYQQILGQGPKLLIQFQNNGVVDDSQLPKDRFSAERLKGVDSTLKIQPAKLEDSAVYLCASSPRDGYYEQYFGPGTRLTVT.

The chain has TRBV18 and TRBJ2-7; 7 nucleotides align to TRBD2. This CDR3 is built from 15 residues. Trimming took 5 bases from V and 4 from J; bases not matched to a gene: 11. The V gene's germline CDR1 is KGHSH and CDR2 LQKENI. CDR3 sequence: CASSSSLERGYEQYF. In DNA, the CDR3 is TGTGCCAGCTCATCATCGCTAGAGCGGGGTTACGAGCAGTACTTC.

This chain connects TRBV10-3 to TRBJ1-1; 7 nucleotides line up with TRBD1. CDR1 is ENHRY and CDR2 is SYGVKD in the germline V gene. The CDR3 is 15 residues long. Trimming took 6 bases from V and 0 from J; bases not matched to a gene: 7. The CDR3 bases are TGTGCCATCAGCAGGGGGGGACTGATGAACACTGAAGCTTTCTTT. It is translated as CAISRGGLMNTEAFF.

This chain links TRBV7-3 with TRBJ1-1; D is unclear. This CDR3 is built from 13 residues. CDR1 is SGHTA, CDR2 FQGTGA, per germline. Trimming removed 0 bases from V and 1 base from J, with 3 bases in between. The CDR3: CASSLTANTEAFF. CDR3 coding DNA: TGTGCCAGCAGCTTAACGGCGAACACTGAAGCTTTCTTT.

This clone was seen only a few times. The rearrangement links TRBV14 to TRBJ2-2; 15 bases are a match to TRBD2. Germline loops: CDR1 SGHDN, CDR2 FVKESK. The CDR3 sequence is 18 residues long. V was clipped by 6 bases and J by 4 bases; unmatched bases: 9. The CDR3: CASSLSLGLAGGTGELFF. DNA of the CDR3: TGTGCCAGCAGTCTATCCTTGGGACTAGCGGGGGGCACCGGGGAGCTGTTTTTT.